The present entry profiles one T cell receptor beta chain with its context. This sample is part of a study of blood T cell repertoires in COVID-19. As for the study in general: Samples representing acute and convalescent COVID-19 were sourced from the United States, Italy and Spain. In each case, the material was cDNA or gDNA derived from T cells, B-cell-depleted T cells, or PBMCs.

V lost 5 bases and J 3 bases, leaving 7 bases between the germline ends. The V gene's germline CDR1 is KGHDR and CDR2 SFDVKD. CDR3 size: 12 residues. Source study methods: Estimates of nucleated cell counts were drawn from the amplification of reference gene primers. The protocol was immunoSEQ multiplex PCR, while the TCRdb copy is restricted to in-frame clones and leaves out a portion. That table furnishes V, J and clone size, whereas the DNA furnished D and trimming. The data show hundreds of thousands of clones, 91% seen once. The rearrangement uses TRBV24-1 and TRBJ2-7, with a tentative D call TRBD2 (6 bases). This receptor was obtained from a woman younger than 35 who had recovered from COVID-19. Input material: peripheral blood. The DNA of the CDR3 is TGTGCCACCAGTGCGGAGGGCTACGAGCAGTACGTC. This sequence encodes CATSAEGYEQYV.